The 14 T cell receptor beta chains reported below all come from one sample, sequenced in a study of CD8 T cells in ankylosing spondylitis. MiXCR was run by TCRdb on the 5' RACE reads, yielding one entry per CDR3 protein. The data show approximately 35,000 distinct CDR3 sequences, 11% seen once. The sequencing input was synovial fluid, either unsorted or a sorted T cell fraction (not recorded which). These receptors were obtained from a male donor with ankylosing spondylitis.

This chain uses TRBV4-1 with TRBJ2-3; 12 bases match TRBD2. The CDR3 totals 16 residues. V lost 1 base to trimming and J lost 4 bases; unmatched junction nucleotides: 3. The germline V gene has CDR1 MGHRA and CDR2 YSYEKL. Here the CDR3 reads CASSQALAGGPDTQYF. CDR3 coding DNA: TGCGCCAGCAGCCAAGCGCTAGCGGGAGGGCCAGATACGCAGTATTTT.

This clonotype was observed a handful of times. CDR3 DNA: TGTGCCAGCTCACCGGGGGGGCCCACGACCCAGCATTTT. The encoded protein is CASSPGGPTTQHF. The rearrangement joins TRBV18 to TRBJ1-5, with D possibly matching TRBD1 (6 bases). The V end was cut by 3 bases, the J end by 11 bases, with 14 bases between. This CDR3 is built from 13 residues. CDR1 and CDR2 from the germline V gene are KGHSH and LQKENI.

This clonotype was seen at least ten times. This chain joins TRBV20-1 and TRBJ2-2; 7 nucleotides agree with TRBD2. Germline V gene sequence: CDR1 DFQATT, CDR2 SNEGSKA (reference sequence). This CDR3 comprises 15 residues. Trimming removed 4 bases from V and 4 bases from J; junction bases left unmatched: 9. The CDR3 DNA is TGCAGTGCTACTGTGGCCGAGCGGGGCACCGGGGAGCTGTTTTTT. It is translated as CSATVAERGTGELFF.

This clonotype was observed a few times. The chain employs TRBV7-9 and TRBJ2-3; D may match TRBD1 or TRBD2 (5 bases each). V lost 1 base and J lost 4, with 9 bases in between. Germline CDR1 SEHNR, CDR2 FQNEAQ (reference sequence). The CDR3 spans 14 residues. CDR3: CASSLGGRADTQYF. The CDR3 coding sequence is TGTGCCAGCAGCTTAGGGGGACGGGCAGATACGCAGTATTTT.

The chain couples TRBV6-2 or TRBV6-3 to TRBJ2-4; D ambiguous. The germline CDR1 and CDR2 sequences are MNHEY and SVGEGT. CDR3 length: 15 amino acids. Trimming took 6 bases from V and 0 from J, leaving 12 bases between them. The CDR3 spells CASSLDNLAKNIQYF. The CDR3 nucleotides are TGTGCCAGCAGCTTAGACAATCTAGCCAAAAACATTCAGTACTTC.

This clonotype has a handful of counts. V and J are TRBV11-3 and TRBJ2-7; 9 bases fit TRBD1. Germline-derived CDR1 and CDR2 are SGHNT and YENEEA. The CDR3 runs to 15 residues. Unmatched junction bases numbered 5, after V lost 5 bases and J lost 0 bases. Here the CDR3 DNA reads TGTGCCAGCAGCCCTAGGACAGGGGACTCCTACGAGCAGTACTTC. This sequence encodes CASSPRTGDSYEQYF.

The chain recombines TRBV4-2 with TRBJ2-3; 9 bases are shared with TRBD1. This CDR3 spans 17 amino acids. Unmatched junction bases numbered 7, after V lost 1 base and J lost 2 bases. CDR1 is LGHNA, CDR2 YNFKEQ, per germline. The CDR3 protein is CASSQADRGWSTDTQYF. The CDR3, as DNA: TGTGCCAGCAGCCAAGCGGACAGGGGCTGGTCCACAGATACGCAGTATTTT.

The CDR3 region has the DNA TGCAGTGCTAGAGATGGGGGATATGGCTACACCTTC. Translation: CSARDGGYGYTF. The chain uses TRBV20-1 and TRBJ1-2; perhaps TRBD1 as D (5 bases). Germline V CDR1 and CDR2: DFQATT, SNEGSKA (reference sequence). There are 12 residues in the CDR3. V shed 0 bases and J shed 5 bases, with 7 bases lying between them.

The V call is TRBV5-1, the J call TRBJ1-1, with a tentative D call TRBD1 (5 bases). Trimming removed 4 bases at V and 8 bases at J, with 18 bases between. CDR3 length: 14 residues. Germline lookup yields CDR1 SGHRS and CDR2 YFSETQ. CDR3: CASSLRGREGEAFF. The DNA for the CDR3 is TGCGCCAGCAGCCTAAGGGGCAGGGAGGGAGAAGCTTTCTTT.

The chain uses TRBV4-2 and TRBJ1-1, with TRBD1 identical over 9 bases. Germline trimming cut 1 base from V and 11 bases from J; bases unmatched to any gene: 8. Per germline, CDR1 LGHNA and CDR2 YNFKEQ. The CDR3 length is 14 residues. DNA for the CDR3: TGTGCCAGCAGCCAAGTGGGACAGGGCGTTTACGCTTTCTTT. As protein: CASSQVGQGVYAFF.

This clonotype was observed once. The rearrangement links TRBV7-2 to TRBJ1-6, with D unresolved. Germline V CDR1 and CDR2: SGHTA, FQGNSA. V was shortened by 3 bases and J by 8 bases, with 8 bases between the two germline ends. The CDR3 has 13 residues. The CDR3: CASSFPGDSPLHF. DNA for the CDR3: TGTGCCAGCAGCTTTCCCGGGGATTCACCCCTCCACTTT. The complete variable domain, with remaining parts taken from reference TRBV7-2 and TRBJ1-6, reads GAGVSQSPSNKVTEKGKDVELRCDPISGHTALYWYRQSLGQGLEFLIYFQGNSAPDKSGLPSDRFSAERTGGSVSTLTIQRTQQEDSAVYLCASSFPGDSPLHFGNGTRLTVT.

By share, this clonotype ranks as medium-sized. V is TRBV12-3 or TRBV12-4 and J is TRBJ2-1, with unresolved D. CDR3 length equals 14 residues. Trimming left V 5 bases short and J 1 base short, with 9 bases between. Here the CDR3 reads CASSPEGSYNEQFF. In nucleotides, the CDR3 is TGTGCCAGCAGTCCGGAAGGATCCTACAATGAGCAGTTCTTC.

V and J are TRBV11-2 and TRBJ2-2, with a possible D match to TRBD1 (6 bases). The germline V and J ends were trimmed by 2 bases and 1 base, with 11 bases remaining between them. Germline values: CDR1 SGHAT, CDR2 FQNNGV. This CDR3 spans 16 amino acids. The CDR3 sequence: CASSLMGRGNTGELFF. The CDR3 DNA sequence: TGTGCCAGCAGCTTAATGGGCAGGGGGAACACCGGGGAGCTGTTTTTT.

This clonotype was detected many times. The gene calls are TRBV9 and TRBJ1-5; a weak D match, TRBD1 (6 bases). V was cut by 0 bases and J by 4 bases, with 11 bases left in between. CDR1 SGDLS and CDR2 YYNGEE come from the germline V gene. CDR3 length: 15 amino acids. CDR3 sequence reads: CASSVEAGANQPQHF. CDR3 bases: TGTGCCAGCAGCGTAGAGGCAGGGGCAAATCAGCCCCAGCATTTT. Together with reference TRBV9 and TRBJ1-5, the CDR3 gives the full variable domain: DSGVTQTPKHLITATGQRVTLRCSPRSGDLSVYWYQQSLDQGLQFLIQYYNGEERAKGNILERFSAQQFPDLHSELNLSSLELGDSALYFCASSVEAGANQPQHFGDGTRLSIL.